Below are 12 T cell receptor beta chains sequenced from a single sample in a study of cytomegalovirus exposure and HLA in healthy donors. This PCR relied on a set of 60 Vbeta primers and 13 Jbeta primers. Profiled with immunoSEQ multiplex PCR; TCRdb holds only in-frame clones, not every one. The table lists approximately 160,000 clones, more than 65% of them singletons, with about 1.6% in the top ten. What was sequenced was PBMCs. Every receptor here comes from a male donor in good health and CMV-seronegative.

The chain has TRBV30 and TRBJ2-2; D gene unclear. Germline V CDR1 and CDR2: GTSNPN, SVGIG (reference sequence). Trimming took off 0 bases at V and 2 bases at J, with 10 bases between the two ends. CDR3 size: 15 residues. CDR3 sequence (DNA): TGTGCCTGGAGTGTCAGCGATACTAACACCGGGGAGCTGTTTTTT. Its translation: CAWSVSDTNTGELFF.

CDR3 sequence (DNA): TGCAGCGTGCGGGACAGGTGGGAGCAGTACTTC. Its protein is CSVRDRWEQYF. The rearrangement joins TRBV29-1 to TRBJ2-7, with 8 bases lining up with TRBD1. V lost 6 bases to trimming and J lost 7 bases; unmatched junction nucleotides: 5. CDR3 length equals 11 residues. The germline CDR1 and CDR2 sequences are SQVTM and ANQGSEA.

The chain combines TRBV4-2 with TRBJ2-7; 10 nucleotides match TRBD2. The CDR3 consists of 15 residues. The V and J ends lost 0 bases and 3 bases, in that order; junction bases with no gene match: 2. Per germline, CDR1 LGHNA and CDR2 YNFKEQ. The CDR3 spells CASSQEASGSYEQYF. DNA of the CDR3: TGTGCCAGCAGCCAAGAGGCTAGCGGGAGCTACGAGCAGTACTTC.

The genes are TRBV15 and TRBJ2-5, with TRBD1 identical over 7 bases. CDR3 length: 15 residues. With V trimmed by 1 base and J by 5 bases, 7 bases remained unmatched. Germline values: CDR1 LNHNV, CDR2 YYDKDF (reference sequence). CDR3 coding DNA: TGTGCCACCAGCAGAGGAAAGGGGGCACTTGAGACCCAGTACTTC. This translates into CATSRGKGALETQYF.

The chain recombines TRBV5-1 with TRBJ2-5, with D maybe TRBD2 (6 bases). There are 14 residues in the CDR3. Looked up from germline, CDR1 is SGHRS and CDR2 is YFSETQ. V was shortened by 4 bases and J by 5 bases, with 15 bases between the two germline ends. The CDR3 DNA is TGCGCCAGCAGCCCAACAACTAGCCGGGAGACCCAGTACTTC. Translating gives CASSPTTSRETQYF. Based on the CDR3 plus reference TRBV5-1 and TRBJ2-5, the full variable domain is KAGVTQTPRYLIKTRGQQVTLSCSPISGHRSVSWYQQTPGQGLQFLFEYFSETQRNKGNFPGRFSGRQFSNSRSEMNVSTLELGDSALYLCASSPTTSRETQYFGPGTRLLVL.

The chain joins TRBV11-2 to TRBJ2-7; 8 positions agree with TRBD2. V gave up 2 bases and J gave up 1 base; unmatched junction bases: 10. Germline CDR1 and CDR2: SGHAT and FQNNGV. The CDR3 consists of 17 residues. CDR3 sequence reads: CASSLTAGGRESYEQYF. CDR3 sequence (DNA): TGTGCCAGCAGCTTAACGGCGGGGGGCAGGGAATCCTACGAGCAGTACTTC.

This clone appeared once. The V and J genes are TRBV27 and TRBJ2-7; TRBD2 might be the D (5 bases). Germline-derived CDR1 and CDR2 are MNHEY and SMNVEV (reference sequence). The CDR3 length is 14 residues. The V and J ends lost 5 bases and 5 bases respectively, with 16 bases between them. CDR3 DNA: TGTGCCAGCAGTCTTCTAGCTGTCACCGACGAGCAGTACTTC. Encoded protein: CASSLLAVTDEQYF.

CDR3 in DNA: TGTGCCAGCTCACCCGACAGGGGGCTGGGGGAGCAGTACTTC. It specifies CASSPDRGLGEQYF. The V gene is TRBV18, the J gene TRBJ2-7, with 10 nucleotides matching TRBD1. Germline CDR1 reads KGHSH; CDR2 reads LQKENI. The CDR3 extends over 14 amino acids. Germline trimming cut 3 bases from V and 7 bases from J; bases unmatched to any gene: 6. Full variable domain (rest looked up from reference TRBV18 and TRBJ2-7): NAGVMQNPRHLVRRRGQEARLRCSPMKGHSHVYWYRQLPEEGLKFMVYLQKENIIDESGMPKERFSAEFPKEGPSILRIQQVVRGDSAAYFCASSPDRGLGEQYFGPGTRLTVT.

Concerning this clone: Other DNA sequences within the sample encode an identical CDR3. V and J are TRBV7-2 and TRBJ1-3; unclear D gene. This CDR3 is 15 amino acids long. CDR1 and CDR2 from the germline V gene are SGHTA and FQGNSA. Trimming stripped 0 bases from V and 1 base from J, with 7 bases between. The CDR3 DNA follows: TGTGCCAGCAGCTTAGCCACGGGTTCTGGAAACACCATATATTTT. Translation: CASSLATGSGNTIYF.

On this clone: The junction departs from the called germline gene at one end, perhaps through a read error. The chain couples TRBV7-9 to TRBJ2-5; TRBD2 matches at 12 bases. This CDR3 has 19 residues. From germline, CDR1 is SEHNR and CDR2 FQNEAQ (reference sequence). CDR3 bases: TGTTCCAGCAGCTTAGCGCAATGGCTAGCGGGAGGGCGCCAAGAGACCCAGTACTTC. It yields the protein CSSSLAQWLAGGRQETQYF. The full variable domain, its missing parts supplied by reference TRBV7-9 and TRBJ2-5, is DTGVSQNPRHKITKRGQNVTFRCDPISEHNRLYWYRQTLGQGPEFLTYFQNEAQLEKSRLLSDRFSAERPKGSFSTLEIQRTEQGDSAMYLCSSSLAQWLAGGRQETQYFGPGTRLLVL.

The sample holds one count of this clone. The V gene is TRBV18, the J gene TRBJ1-6; maybe TRBD1 (5 bases). Germline loops: CDR1 KGHSH, CDR2 LQKENI. V lost 2 bases and J 4 bases, leaving 15 bases between the germline ends. CDR3 size: 17 residues. CDR3 residues: CASSPETVNHYNSPLHF. Written as DNA, the CDR3 is TGTGCCAGCTCACCAGAGACAGTTAATCATTATAATTCACCCCTCCACTTT.

The V call is TRBV7-2, the J call TRBJ2-7, with 7 bases fitting TRBD2. Per germline, CDR1 SGHTA and CDR2 FQGNSA. Losses at the gene ends were 4 bases for V and 7 bases for J; bases not matched to a gene: 13. The CDR3 covers 15 residues. The CDR3 DNA is TGTGCCAGCAGCTCCCTATGGGAGGGTTTGGGAGAGCAGTACTTC. This encodes CASSSLWEGLGEQYF. The full variable domain, in which reference TRBV7-2 and TRBJ2-7 provide the parts outside the CDR3, is GAGVSQSPSNKVTEKGKDVELRCDPISGHTALYWYRQSLGQGLEFLIYFQGNSAPDKSGLPSDRFSAERTGGSVSTLTIQRTQQEDSAVYLCASSSLWEGLGEQYFGPGTRLTVT.